These 20 T cell receptor beta chains originate from one sample sequenced in a study of T cells in Graves' hyperthyroidism and ophthalmopathy. Authors of the study amplified TCR beta CDR3 regions from RNA transcripts. HTBI primers were the set used in a first-round RT-PCR of the TCR CDR3. A single record per CDR3 protein comes from TCRdb applying MiXCR to the multiplex PCR reads. Of about 740,000 distinct CDR3 sequences in the sample, approximately 14% were seen once. The sample comprised blood. These receptors all come from a woman aged 18 to 35 with Graves' hyperthyroidism.

This clonotype was observed a handful of times. The chain is built from TRBV20-1 and TRBJ2-7; 11 nucleotides align to TRBD2. The germline gives CDR1 DFQATT, CDR2 SNEGSKA (reference sequence). This CDR3 region has 15 residues. V lost 4 bases, J lost 2 bases, and 7 bases stayed unmatched. CDR3 sequence reads: CSATIGTSGTYEQYF. DNA for the CDR3: TGCAGTGCTACCATCGGGACTAGCGGAACCTACGAGCAGTACTTC.

This clonotype has a count of ten or more. The chain recombines TRBV9 with TRBJ1-6; 7 positions agree with TRBD1. From germline, CDR1 is SGDLS and CDR2 YYNGEE. The CDR3 is 17 residues long. The trim removed 4 bases at V and 7 bases at J, leaving 14 bases unmatched. CDR3 bases: TGTGCCAGCAGCTACCAGGGACAGCCGACGAAGAATTCACCCCTCCACTTT. Amino acids: CASSYQGQPTKNSPLHF.

In its sample, this clonotype was seen many times. The chain joins TRBV30 to TRBJ2-3; 15 bases are a match to TRBD2. After removal of 0 bases from V and 4 bases from J, the junction contained 8 bases not matched to a gene. The CDR3 runs 18 residues. Germline CDR1 and CDR2: GTSNPN and SVGIG (reference sequence). The CDR3 bases are TGTGCCTGGAGTGTTTCCCGGACTAGCGGGAGGGCCTCAGATACGCAGTATTTT. Its protein is CAWSVSRTSGRASDTQYF.

The V gene is TRBV27, the J gene TRBJ1-5; D may be TRBD1 (5 bases). In germline, CDR1 is MNHEY, CDR2 SMNVEV (reference sequence). CDR3 length: 14 amino acids. V was clipped by 7 bases and J by 4 bases, with 14 bases between them. The chain's CDR3 is CASTPRGGNQPQHF. The DNA of the CDR3 is TGTGCCAGCACCCCTCGGGGGGGTAATCAGCCCCAGCATTTT.

This clonotype appeared a few times. The chain combines TRBV28 with TRBJ2-7; no reliable D call. The length of the CDR3 is 14 residues. The V end was cut by 6 bases, the J end by 5 bases, with 17 bases between. CDR1 is MDHEN, CDR2 SYDVKM, per germline. The CDR3 bases are TGTGCCAGCAGGCGAAGGTTCCGCACCCACGAGCAGTACTTC. Residues: CASRRRFRTHEQYF.

CDR3 DNA: TGTGCCAGCAACGACAGGGTAATAGTTCAGCCCCAGCATTTT. This translates into CASNDRVIVQPQHF. The chain carries TRBV6-2 or TRBV6-3 and TRBJ1-5, with 7 bases that match TRBD1. This CDR3 region has 14 residues. V shed 7 bases, J shed 6 bases, and the junction held 9 bases outside the gene matches. Germline values: CDR1 MNHEY, CDR2 SVGEGT.

This clonotype was detected a few times. The chain is built from TRBV7-9 and TRBJ1-2, with TRBD1 matching 7 bases. CDR1 SEHNR and CDR2 FQNEAQ come from the germline V gene (reference sequence). The CDR3 is 15 residues long. With 5 bases clipped from V and 4 bases from J, the junction kept 10 bases outside the gene matches. The CDR3 coding sequence is TGTGCCAGCAGCCCAGGGGGTGGGACAAGCTATGGCTACACCTTC. It specifies CASSPGGGTSYGYTF. Full variable domain (outside the CDR3, taken from reference TRBV7-9 and TRBJ1-2): DTGVSQNPRHKITKRGQNVTFRCDPISEHNRLYWYRQTLGQGPEFLTYFQNEAQLEKSRLLSDRFSAERPKGSFSTLEIQRTEQGDSAMYLCASSPGGGTSYGYTFGSGTRLTVV.

This clonotype was observed a few times. This rearrangement joins TRBV20-1 to TRBJ2-7; TRBD2 might be the D (6 bases). CDR1 is DFQATT, CDR2 SNEGSKA, per germline (reference sequence). CDR3 length: 13 residues. The ends were cut back, 5 bases at V and 4 bases at J, with 15 bases in the middle. CDR3 nucleotides: TGCAGTGCTCCGATGGGAGGCAGATACGAGCAGTACTTC. Translation: CSAPMGGRYEQYF.

This clonotype occurred many times. The chain has TRBV15 and TRBJ2-1; the D is unclear. This CDR3 contains 12 residues. CDR1 is LNHNV, CDR2 YYDKDF, per germline (reference sequence). Trimming stripped 5 bases from V and 12 bases from J, with 14 bases between. The CDR3 DNA follows: TGTGCCACCAGCGGGGTCGAAGCGAGGCAGTTCTTC. This codes for CATSGVEARQFF.

This clonotype was recorded at least ten times. V is TRBV20-1 and J is TRBJ1-1, with 7 bases identical to TRBD1. CDR1 and CDR2 from the germline V gene are DFQATT and SNEGSKA (reference sequence). V shed 0 bases and J 1 base; nucleotides not matched to a gene: 14. The CDR3 contains 18 residues. CDR3 sequence reads: CSARDPTGRLLRNTEAFF. The CDR3 DNA reads TGCAGTGCTAGAGATCCGACAGGGAGGCTGCTACGGAACACTGAAGCTTTCTTT.

The chain couples TRBV19 to TRBJ2-2; D perhaps matches TRBD1 (6 bases). V lost 3 bases to trimming and J lost 3 bases, with 17 bases between them. Germline-derived CDR1 and CDR2 are LNHDA and SQIVND (reference sequence). The CDR3 has 17 residues. This CDR3 is CASSILNRVGDTGELFF. The CDR3 DNA is TGTGCCAGTAGTATCCTGAACAGGGTCGGGGACACCGGGGAGCTGTTTTTT.

The sample holds many counts of this clonotype. The chain employs TRBV5-1 and TRBJ2-7, with TRBD2 as a possible D gene (6 bases). The CDR3 runs 15 residues. Trimming shortened V by 2 bases and J by 4 bases, and 16 bases separated the two germline ends. The germline V gene has CDR1 SGHRS and CDR2 YFSETQ. The CDR3 region has the DNA TGCGCCAGCAGCTTCTCGGGGGACCCCCTTTACGAGCAGTACTTC. Translated, it gives CASSFSGDPLYEQYF.

This chain joins TRBV3-1 and TRBJ2-1; 12 nucleotides align to TRBD1. Germline loops: CDR1 LGHDT, CDR2 YNNKEL (reference sequence). This CDR3 region has 18 residues. The trim removed 4 bases at V and 1 base at J, leaving 8 bases unmatched. The CDR3 nucleotides read TGTGCCAGCAGCCGAGGGACAGGGGGCGCCCGGTCCTACAATGAGCAGTTCTTC. It is translated as CASSRGTGGARSYNEQFF.

V and J are TRBV10-1 and TRBJ2-7; 7 bases fit TRBD1. Germline lookup yields CDR1 WNHNN and CDR2 SYGVQD (reference sequence). The CDR3 length is 14 residues. V lost 2 bases, J lost 3 bases, and 4 bases stayed unmatched. The CDR3 DNA follows: TGCGCCAGCAGTGAGACAGGGGCAATCTACGAGCAGTACTTC. It codes for CASSETGAIYEQYF.

This clonotype was detected many times. The CDR3 here is CASSRLAGGSYEQYF. The CDR3 bases are TGTGCCAGCAGCCGACTAGCGGGGGGCTCCTACGAGCAGTACTTC. This chain connects TRBV28 to TRBJ2-7, with 13 bases aligning to TRBD2. Germline lookup yields CDR1 MDHEN and CDR2 SYDVKM. The CDR3 runs to 15 residues. The J segment lost 0 bases and the V segment lost 6 bases, leaving 2 bases of the junction unmatched. The variable domain in full, with the rest retrieved from reference TRBV28 and TRBJ2-7, is DVKVTQSSRYLVKRTGEKVFLECVQDMDHENMFWYRQDPGLGLRLIYFSYDVKMKEKGDIPEGYSVSREKKERFSLILESASTNQTSMYLCASSRLAGGSYEQYFGPGTRLTVT.

The table lists this clonotype with a few counts. The rearrangement joins TRBV4-1 to TRBJ2-1; the match to TRBD2 covers 13 bases. CDR1 MGHRA and CDR2 YSYEKL come from the germline V gene. The CDR3 length is 19 residues. V lost 4 bases, J lost 10 bases, and 19 bases stayed unmatched. CDR3: CASSLRDPGLAGAFNEQFF. CDR3 sequence (DNA): TGCGCCAGCAGCCTCCGGGACCCCGGACTAGCGGGAGCGTTTAACGAGCAGTTCTTC.

The rearrangement uses TRBV29-1 and TRBJ1-3; D unresolved. This CDR3 has 13 amino acids. Germline values: CDR1 SQVTM, CDR2 ANQGSEA. CDR3 sequence reads: CSIEGSSGNTIYF. The CDR3 nucleotides read TGCAGTATTGAAGGGTCCTCTGGAAACACCATATATTTT.

This clonotype has a count of ten or more. The rearrangement uses TRBV29-1 and TRBJ1-4, with 7 bases that match TRBD1. Trimming at V came to 7 bases and at J to 5 bases, leaving 13 bases not matched to a gene. CDR3 size: 15 residues. Germline V gives CDR1 SQVTM, CDR2 ANQGSEA. DNA for the CDR3: TGCAGCGACGAGGGGTGTGGCAGGGGGAATGAAAAACTGTTTTTT. Its translation: CSDEGCGRGNEKLFF.

This clonotype was counted a few times. The rearrangement uses TRBV6-1 and TRBJ2-1, with D perhaps being TRBD1 or TRBD2 (6 bases each). The CDR3 runs to 14 residues. The germline V gene encodes CDR1 MNHNS and CDR2 SASEGT. With 5 bases removed from V and 9 bases from J, the gap between germline ends came to 17 bases. The CDR3 sequence is CASSYSWGALEQFF. The CDR3 nucleotides are TGTGCCAGCAGTTATAGCTGGGGGGCGCTTGAGCAGTTCTTC.

Ten or more counts support this clonotype. The V and J genes are TRBV24-1 and TRBJ2-5, with D tentatively TRBD1 or TRBD2 (6 bases each). CDR1 is KGHDR, CDR2 SFDVKD, per germline. The V and J ends lost 2 bases and 1 base respectively, with 10 bases between them. The CDR3 covers 15 residues. CDR3 in amino acids: CATSDSGASQETQYF. The CDR3 DNA sequence: TGTGCCACCAGTGATTCGGGGGCGAGCCAAGAGACCCAGTACTTC.